The sequence of this TCR beta chain was determined in a study of blood T cell repertoires in COVID-19 (TCRdb year 2020). At the level of the whole study: The collaborator samples originated in the United States, Italy and Spain and spanned the acute and convalescent phases of COVID-19. The dataset comprised deeply sampled blood TCRbeta repertoires from subjects exposed to, actively infected with, or recovered from COVID-19. Samples came from the ongoing ImmuneRACE study (first 160 participants) plus 1,254 subjects from 6 global collaborators. A freely available public database, intended as a resource for researchers studying the immune response to SARS-CoV-2, is where the repertoires were released. The sample metadata nearly always contained a de-identified subject ID, COVID-19 status, age in years and sex. The prospective study material was composed of cDNA or gDNA derived from T cells, B-cell-depleted T cells, or PBMCs. Where available, HLA class I and class II types were obtained from metadata supplied by the sample provider rather than from assay-based typing.

TCRbeta CDR3 regions were amplified from genomic DNA using the immunoSEQ Assay, a bias-controlled multiplex PCR. Per the authors' processing: Within the assay, amplification of reference gene primers was used to estimate how many nucleated cells each sample contained. Sequence reads were collapsed and filtered to measure the absolute abundance of every unique TCRbeta CDR3 rearrangement. For each sample, productive Simpson clonality was calculated as the square root of Simpson's diversity index across productive rearrangements. This immuneACCESS table, as held by TCRdb, lists in-frame sequences with V and J called but not all clones. Of the missing ones, under half trace to an unresolved V gene in checked studies; the others have no known cause. The V and J calls and clone size are taken from that table; D and trimming were inferred from the DNA. Within this sample are 140,000 or so clones, with about 88% of them counted one time only. The top ten constitute about 2.5% of the sample.

V is shortened by 8 bases, J by 5 bases, and the region joining them spans 15 bases. The CDR3 measures 13 amino acids from cysteine to phenylalanine. The only DNA kept is the CDR3, 39 bases in frame from the first base. CDR1 and CDR2, looked up from the germline V gene, are MGHDK and SYGVNS. In Seattle, one collaborating source enrolled patients while the infection was active and tracked those patients longitudinally over the course of disease. The collaborating institutions used their own protocols to collect whole blood in K2EDTA tubes. For TCRbeta analysis, collaborators shipped samples as frozen whole blood, isolated PBMCs, or DNA extracted from either of those sample types. On this clone itself: The clone's antigen remains unknown. Per-base qualities were not stored, and no clone one base away is much larger.

The full study reports these points: Clinical and demographic metadata were provided uncurated, with the amount varying by source and participant.

Source material: peripheral blood. The sequence was collected from a human donor with COVID-19, enrolled during active disease. The donor label of this sample is uncertain. The sequence joins TRBV25-1 to TRBJ2-5, and the D gene may be TRBD2, 7 bases matching. The CDR3: CASVTGGAETQYF. The DNA reads as follows: TGTGCCAGCGTAACGGGGGGCGCGGAGACCCAGTACTTC.